Sequencing of this T cell receptor beta chain was carried out in a study of shared clonotypes between healthy human individuals. The J segment lost 6 bases and the V segment lost 11 bases, leaving 9 bases of the junction unmatched. Germline assignment: CDR1 LNHNV and CDR2 YYDKDF (reference sequence). This CDR3 has 13 amino acids. The data were produced by immunoSEQ multiplex PCR, yet TCRdb's version contains in-frame clones alone and is incomplete. This repertoire shows about 2.3 million clones, 93% found once; its top ten account for under 0.45%. The TCR was taken from a man in his late teens or twenties in good health. Some clones in this sample may be carry-over from other donors' samples. The material sequenced was naive CD4+ T cells from PBMCs. The subset: CD45RA+ positively selected. The rearrangement joins TRBV15 to TRBJ2-1; 8 bases line up with TRBD2. The CDR3 nucleotides are TGTGCCGCTCGGGAGGGCCCTTTCAATGAGCAGTTCTTC. Translation gives CAAREGPFNEQFF.